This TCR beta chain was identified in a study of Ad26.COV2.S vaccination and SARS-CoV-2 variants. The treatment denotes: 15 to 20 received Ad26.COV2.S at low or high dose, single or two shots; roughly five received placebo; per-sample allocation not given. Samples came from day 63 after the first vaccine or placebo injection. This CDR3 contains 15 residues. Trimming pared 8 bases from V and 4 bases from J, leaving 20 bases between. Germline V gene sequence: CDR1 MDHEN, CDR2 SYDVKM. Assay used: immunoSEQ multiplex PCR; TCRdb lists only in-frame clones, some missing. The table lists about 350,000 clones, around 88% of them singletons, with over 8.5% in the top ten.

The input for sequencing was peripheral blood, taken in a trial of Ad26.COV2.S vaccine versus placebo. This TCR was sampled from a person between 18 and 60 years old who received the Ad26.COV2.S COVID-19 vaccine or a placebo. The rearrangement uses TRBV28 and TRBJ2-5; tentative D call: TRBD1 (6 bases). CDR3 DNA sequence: TGTGCCAGCTCATGGGGGCGTCTCCAGGCAGAGACCCAGTACTTC. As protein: CASSWGRLQAETQYF. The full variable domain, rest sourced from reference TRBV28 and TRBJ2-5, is DVKVTQSSRYLVKRTGEKVFLECVQDMDHENMFWYRQDPGLGLRLIYFSYDVKMKEKGDIPEGYSVSREKKERFSLILESASTNQTSMYLCASSWGRLQAETQYFGPGTRLLVL.